Each of the 10 T cell receptor beta chains below was sequenced from the same sample in a study of T cell responses to AZD1222 COVID-19 vaccine. Clones were sequenced by immunoSEQ multiplex PCR, and TCRdb holds only the in-frame ones, with some missing. The sample has under 150,000 clones, around nine tenths seen once. Sequencing used peripheral blood, obtained on day 0 of AZD1222 vaccination. These receptors all come from an adult in good health.

The chain combines TRBV5-1 with TRBJ1-2; D uncertain. With 2 bases removed from V and 6 bases from J, the gap between germline ends came to 11 bases. This CDR3 has 13 residues. The germline CDR1 and CDR2 sequences are SGHRS and YFSETQ. CDR3 nucleotide sequence: TGCGCCAGCAGCTTAGGTGTGCGTGATGGCTACACCTTC. This codes for CASSLGVRDGYTF.

The genes are TRBV5-1 and TRBJ1-1; D is uncertain. The CDR3 length is 15 residues. V was trimmed by 0 bases and J by 4 bases, leaving 13 bases between them. Looked up from germline, CDR1 is SGHRS and CDR2 is YFSETQ. The chain's CDR3 is CASSLVRGSSTEAFF. Written as DNA, the CDR3 is TGCGCCAGCAGCTTGGTACGGGGTTCAAGCACTGAAGCTTTCTTT.

CDR3 DNA sequence: TGTGCCAGTAAAGTGGCAGTAGCCTCCTACGAGCAGTACTTC. Its translation is CASKVAVASYEQYF. The chain uses TRBV19 and TRBJ2-7; D ambiguous. The germline V gene has CDR1 LNHDA and CDR2 SQIVND (reference sequence). Deletions cut 7 bases from V and 0 bases from J, with 13 bases between. The CDR3 is 14 residues long.

The sample holds one count of this clone. J is TRBJ1-2 and V is TRBV6-5; TRBD1 matches at 9 bases. Germline CDR1 reads MNHEY; CDR2 reads SVGAGI. The length of the CDR3 is 16 residues. The V segment lost 4 bases and the J segment 1 base; nucleotides outside the gene matches: 7. The CDR3 DNA is TGTGCCAGCAGTTTCGGGACAGGGAATCATAACTATGGCTACACCTTC. It is translated as CASSFGTGNHNYGYTF.

This clone came up once. Germline is not matched at one junction end, which may reflect a read error. The gene calls are TRBV29-1 and TRBJ1-2, with D uncertain. The CDR3 covers 10 residues. Germline V gene sequence: CDR1 SQVTM, CDR2 ANQGSEA. The CDR3 loop reads CSVPNNGYTF. The CDR3 DNA sequence: TGCAGCGTCCCTAACAATGGCTACACCTTC.

The V and J genes are TRBV7-9 and TRBJ2-3; weak D call: TRBD2 (7 bases). CDR3 length equals 16 residues. Germline assignment: CDR1 SEHNR and CDR2 FQNEAQ (reference sequence). The V end was cut by 5 bases, the J end by 5 bases, with 20 bases between. The DNA of the CDR3 is TGTGCCAGCAGCCACCGGGCGGGGGCGTTGAGAGATACGCAGTATTTT. Translating gives CASSHRAGALRDTQYF.

The chain links TRBV7-2 to TRBJ2-2; weak D call: TRBD1 (6 bases). This CDR3 has 18 amino acids. V gave up 8 bases and J gave up 4 bases, with 26 bases separating them. Germline assignment: CDR1 SGHTA and CDR2 FQGNSA. CDR3 DNA sequence: TGTGCCAGCGGACAGATGGGGCCATTTCCCCGGTCCACCGGGGAGCTGTTTTTT. Amino acid sequence: CASGQMGPFPRSTGELFF.

The CDR3 loop reads CASSPGQATNEKLFF. DNA of the CDR3: TGTGCCAGCAGCCCCGGACAGGCAACTAATGAAAAACTGTTTTTT. The V call is TRBV7-2, the J call TRBJ1-4; 7 nucleotides agree with TRBD1. Germline CDR1 and CDR2: SGHTA and FQGNSA. Trimming at V came to 5 bases and at J to 0 bases, leaving 3 bases not matched to a gene. The CDR3 runs to 15 residues.

The chain uses TRBV27 and TRBJ1-6, with a tentative D call TRBD1 (6 bases). The V gene lost 4 bases and the J gene lost 5 bases, with 12 bases spanning the gap. Germline V gene lookup returns CDR1 MNHEY and CDR2 SMNVEV (reference sequence). This CDR3 is built from 15 residues. As DNA, the CDR3 is TGTGCCAGCAGTTCCGCTGGACAGAATAATTCACCCCTCCACTTT. This translates into CASSSAGQNNSPLHF.

The chain uses TRBV27 and TRBJ2-2; D not certain. CDR1 is MNHEY, CDR2 SMNVEV, per germline (reference sequence). The V end lost 11 bases, the J end lost 7 bases, and 26 bases lay between the germline ends. The CDR3 sequence is 16 residues long. The CDR3: CAGAPRAPSLLGELFF. CDR3 bases: TGTGCCGGAGCTCCTCGGGCCCCGAGTCTCCTCGGGGAGCTGTTTTTT.